This TCR beta chain is from a study of OX40 agonist ivuxolimab in advanced cancers. Study as a whole: Six ivuxolimab dose levels, 0.01 to 10 mg/kg, were given intravenously every 2 weeks. Study-level points and caveats: Normalized T-cell clonal expansion was also low in some nonresponders.

Turning to this clone: Its antigen is not identified.

This CDR3 has 13 amino acids. V was pared by 4 bases and J by 5 bases, with 15 bases between. Per the germline V gene, CDR1 is SQVTM and CDR2 is ANQGSEA. Here immunoSEQ multiplex PCR was the method, and the copy in TCRdb shows in-frame clones only, minus some. The data show approximately 120,000 clones, with roughly 90% seen just once and around 0.81% held by the top ten. The sequenced sample was CD4+ or CD8+ T cells sorted from blood, obtained in a trial of the OX40 agonist ivuxolimab. The rearrangement joins TRBV29-1 to TRBJ2-7; possibly TRBD2 for D (5 bases). The sequence was collected from an adult with an advanced solid tumor such as melanoma, head and neck, liver or kidney cancer. Written as DNA, the CDR3 is TGCAGCGTTGTAAAGTGGGGAGCTCACGAGCAGTACTTC. Translated: CSVVKWGAHEQYF.